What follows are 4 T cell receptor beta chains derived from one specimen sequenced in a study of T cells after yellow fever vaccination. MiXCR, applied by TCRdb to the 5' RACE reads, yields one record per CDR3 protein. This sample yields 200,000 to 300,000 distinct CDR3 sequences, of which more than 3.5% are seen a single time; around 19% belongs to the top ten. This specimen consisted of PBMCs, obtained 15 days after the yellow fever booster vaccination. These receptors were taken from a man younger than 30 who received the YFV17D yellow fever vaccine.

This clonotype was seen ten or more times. The CDR3 DNA reads as TGTGCCAGCAGCCAGCACCGGGCGGGGGGGCAAGATACGCAGTATTTT. Its protein is CASSQHRAGGQDTQYF. The chain combines TRBV4-2 with TRBJ2-3, with 9 nucleotides matching TRBD2. The CDR3 is 16 residues long. Germline assignment: CDR1 LGHNA and CDR2 YNFKEQ. J lost 5 bases, V lost 3 bases, and 9 bases had no gene match.

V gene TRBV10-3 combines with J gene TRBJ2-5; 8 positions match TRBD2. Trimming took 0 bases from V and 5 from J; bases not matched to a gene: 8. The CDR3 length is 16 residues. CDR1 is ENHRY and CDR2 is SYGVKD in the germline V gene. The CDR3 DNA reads TGTGCCATCAGTGAGTCGATCGCTAGCGGGCGGGAGACCCAGTACTTC. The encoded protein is CAISESIASGRETQYF.

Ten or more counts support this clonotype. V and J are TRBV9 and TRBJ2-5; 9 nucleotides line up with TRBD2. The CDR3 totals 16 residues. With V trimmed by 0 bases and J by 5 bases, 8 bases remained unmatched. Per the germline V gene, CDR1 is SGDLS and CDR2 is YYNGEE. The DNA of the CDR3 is TGTGCCAGCAGCGTAGGGTCTAGCGGGGCTTTGGAGACCCAGTACTTC. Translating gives CASSVGSSGALETQYF.

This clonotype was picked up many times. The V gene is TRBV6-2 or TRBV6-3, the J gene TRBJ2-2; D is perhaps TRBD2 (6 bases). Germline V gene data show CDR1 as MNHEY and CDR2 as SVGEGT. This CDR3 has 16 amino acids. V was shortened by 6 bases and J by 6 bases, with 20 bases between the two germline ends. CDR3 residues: CASSSKELAWAGELFF. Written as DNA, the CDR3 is TGTGCCAGCAGCTCTAAGGAACTAGCATGGGCCGGGGAGCTGTTTTTT.